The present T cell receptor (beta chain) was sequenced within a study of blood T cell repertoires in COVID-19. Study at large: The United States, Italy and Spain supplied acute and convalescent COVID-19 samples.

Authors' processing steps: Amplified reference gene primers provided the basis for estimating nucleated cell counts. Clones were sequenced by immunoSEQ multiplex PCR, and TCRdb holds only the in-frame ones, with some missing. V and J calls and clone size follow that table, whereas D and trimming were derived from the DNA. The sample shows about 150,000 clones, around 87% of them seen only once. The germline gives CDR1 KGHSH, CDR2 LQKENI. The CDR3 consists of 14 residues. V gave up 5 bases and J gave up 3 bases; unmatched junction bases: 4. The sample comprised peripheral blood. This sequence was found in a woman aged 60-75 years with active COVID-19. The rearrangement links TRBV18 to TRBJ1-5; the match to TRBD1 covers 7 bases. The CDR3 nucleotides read TGTGCCAGCTCAGGGGGGACAGTCAATCAGCCCCAGCATTTT. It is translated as CASSGGTVNQPQHF.